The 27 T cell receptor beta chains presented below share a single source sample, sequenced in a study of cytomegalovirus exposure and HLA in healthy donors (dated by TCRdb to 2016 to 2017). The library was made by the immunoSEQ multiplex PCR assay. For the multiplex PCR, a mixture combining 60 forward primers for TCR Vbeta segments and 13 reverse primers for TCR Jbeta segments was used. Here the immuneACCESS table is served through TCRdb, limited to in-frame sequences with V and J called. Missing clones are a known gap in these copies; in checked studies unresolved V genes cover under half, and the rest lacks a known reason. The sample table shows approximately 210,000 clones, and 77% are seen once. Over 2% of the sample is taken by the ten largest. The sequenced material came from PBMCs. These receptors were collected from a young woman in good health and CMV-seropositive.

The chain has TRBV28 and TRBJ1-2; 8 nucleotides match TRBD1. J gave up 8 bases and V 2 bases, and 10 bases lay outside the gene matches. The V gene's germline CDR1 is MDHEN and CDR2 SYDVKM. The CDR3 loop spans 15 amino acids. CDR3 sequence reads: CASSLGDRGLEGYTF. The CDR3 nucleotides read TGTGCCAGCAGTTTAGGTGACAGGGGATTGGAAGGCTACACCTTC.

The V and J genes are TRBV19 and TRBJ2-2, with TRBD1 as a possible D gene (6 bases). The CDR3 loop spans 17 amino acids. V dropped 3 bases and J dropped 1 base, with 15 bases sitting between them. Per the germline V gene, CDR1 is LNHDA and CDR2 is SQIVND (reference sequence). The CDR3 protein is CASSILSGALNTGELFF. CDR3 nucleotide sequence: TGTGCCAGTAGTATTCTCTCAGGGGCGTTGAACACCGGGGAGCTGTTTTTT.

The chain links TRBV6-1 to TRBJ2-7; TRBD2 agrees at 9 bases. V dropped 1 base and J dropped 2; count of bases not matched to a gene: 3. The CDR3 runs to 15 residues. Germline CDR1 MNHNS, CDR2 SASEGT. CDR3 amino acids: CASSEGGLAPYEQYF. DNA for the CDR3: TGTGCCAGCAGTGAAGGGGGACTAGCCCCCTACGAGCAGTACTTC.

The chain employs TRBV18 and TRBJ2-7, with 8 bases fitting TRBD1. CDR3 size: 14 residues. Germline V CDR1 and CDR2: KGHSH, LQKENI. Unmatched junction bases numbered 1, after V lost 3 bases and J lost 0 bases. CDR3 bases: TGTGCCAGCTCACCCGACAGGGGCTCCTACGAGCAGTACTTC. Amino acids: CASSPDRGSYEQYF.

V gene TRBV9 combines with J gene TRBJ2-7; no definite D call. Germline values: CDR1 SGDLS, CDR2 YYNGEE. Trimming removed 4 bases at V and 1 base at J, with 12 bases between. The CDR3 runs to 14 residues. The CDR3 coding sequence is TGTGCCAGCAGCATCGCCCCCGCGTCCTACGAGCAGTACTTC. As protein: CASSIAPASYEQYF.

The CDR3 nucleotides are TGTTCCACTGACAGGGGGGCCTACGAGCAGTACTTC. Its protein is CSTDRGAYEQYF. The J gene is TRBJ2-7, the V gene TRBV7-9; 9 bases map to TRBD1. CDR1 and CDR2 from the germline V gene are SEHNR and FQNEAQ (reference sequence). The length of the CDR3 is 12 residues.

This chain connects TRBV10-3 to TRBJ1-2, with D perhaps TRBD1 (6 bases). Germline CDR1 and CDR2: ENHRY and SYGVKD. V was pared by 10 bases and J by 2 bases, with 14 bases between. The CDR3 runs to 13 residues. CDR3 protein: CATQGKFNYGYTF. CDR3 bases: TGTGCCACCCAGGGGAAATTCAACTATGGCTACACCTTC.

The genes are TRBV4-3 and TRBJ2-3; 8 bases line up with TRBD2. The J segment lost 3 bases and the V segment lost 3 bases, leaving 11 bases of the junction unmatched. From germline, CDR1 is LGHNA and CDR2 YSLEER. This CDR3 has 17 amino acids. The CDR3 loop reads CASSQLLSGSLTDTQYF. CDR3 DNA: TGCGCCAGCAGCCAGTTACTCAGCGGGAGCCTAACAGATACGCAGTATTTT.

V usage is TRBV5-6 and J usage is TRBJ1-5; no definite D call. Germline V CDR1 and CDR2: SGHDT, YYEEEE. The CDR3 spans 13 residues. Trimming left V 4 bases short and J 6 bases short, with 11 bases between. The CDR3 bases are TGTGCCAGCAGCCTAGCTCCAGGTCAGCCCCAGCATTTT. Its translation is CASSLAPGQPQHF.

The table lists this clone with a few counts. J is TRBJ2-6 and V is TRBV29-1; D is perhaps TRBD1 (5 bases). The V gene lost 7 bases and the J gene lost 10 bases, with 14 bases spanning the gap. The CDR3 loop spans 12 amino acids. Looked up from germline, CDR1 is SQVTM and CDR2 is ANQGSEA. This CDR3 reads CSAGQRMNVLTF. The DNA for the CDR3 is TGCAGCGCCGGACAAAGAATGAACGTCCTGACTTTC.

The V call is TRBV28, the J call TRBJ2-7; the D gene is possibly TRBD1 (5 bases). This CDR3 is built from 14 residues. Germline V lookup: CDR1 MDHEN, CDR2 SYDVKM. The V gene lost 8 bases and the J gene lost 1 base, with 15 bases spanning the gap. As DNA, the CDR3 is TGTGCCAGCGGTGGGGCAGGCAAATCCTACGAGCAGTACTTC. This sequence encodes CASGGAGKSYEQYF.

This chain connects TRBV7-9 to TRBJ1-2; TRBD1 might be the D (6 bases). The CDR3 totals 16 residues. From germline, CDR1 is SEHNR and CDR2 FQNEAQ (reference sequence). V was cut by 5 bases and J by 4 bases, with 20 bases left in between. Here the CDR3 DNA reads TGTGCCAGCAGCCACAGACAGGAGGCCTTGGGCTATGGCTACACCTTC. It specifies CASSHRQEALGYGYTF.

The CDR3 DNA is TGTGCCAGCAGCTTGGAACTAGCGGGGGGGCCTTCGGAGACCCAGTACTTC. Encoded protein: CASSLELAGGPSETQYF. V usage is TRBV5-4 and J usage is TRBJ2-5; 13 positions match TRBD2. Germline loops: CDR1 SGHNT, CDR2 YYREEE (reference sequence). The CDR3 contains 17 residues. V dropped 0 bases and J dropped 5; count of bases not matched to a gene: 7.

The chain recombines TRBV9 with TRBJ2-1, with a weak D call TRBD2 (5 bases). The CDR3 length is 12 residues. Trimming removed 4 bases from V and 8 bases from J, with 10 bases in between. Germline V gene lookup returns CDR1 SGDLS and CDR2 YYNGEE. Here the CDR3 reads CASSMDLDEQFF. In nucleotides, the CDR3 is TGTGCCAGCAGCATGGACTTAGATGAGCAGTTCTTC.

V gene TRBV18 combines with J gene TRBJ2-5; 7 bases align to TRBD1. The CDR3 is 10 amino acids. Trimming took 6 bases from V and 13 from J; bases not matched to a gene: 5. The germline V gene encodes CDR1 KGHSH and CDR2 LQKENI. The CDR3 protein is CASSTTGRYF. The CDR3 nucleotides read TGTGCCAGCTCGACGACAGGGAGGTACTTC.

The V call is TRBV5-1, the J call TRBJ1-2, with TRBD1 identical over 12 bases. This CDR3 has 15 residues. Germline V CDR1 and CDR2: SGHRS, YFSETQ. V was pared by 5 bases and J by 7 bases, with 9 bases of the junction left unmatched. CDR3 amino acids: CASREIGTGGPGYTF. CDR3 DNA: TGCGCCAGCAGGGAGATCGGGACAGGGGGCCCTGGCTACACCTTC.

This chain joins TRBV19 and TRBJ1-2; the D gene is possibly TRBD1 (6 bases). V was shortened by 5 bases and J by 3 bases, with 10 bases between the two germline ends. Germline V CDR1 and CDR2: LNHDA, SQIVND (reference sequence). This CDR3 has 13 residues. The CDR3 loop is CASSVNRDYGYTF. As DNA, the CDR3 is TGTGCCAGTAGTGTCAACAGGGACTATGGCTACACCTTC. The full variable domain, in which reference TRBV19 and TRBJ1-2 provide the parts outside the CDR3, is DGGITQSPKYLFRKEGQNVTLSCEQNLNHDAMYWYRQDPGQGLRLIYYSQIVNDFQKGDIAEGYSVSREKKESFPLTVTSAQKNPTAFYLCASSVNRDYGYTFGSGTRLTVV.

CDR3 residues: CASSIAAENTEAFF. The CDR3 DNA reads as TGTGCCAGTAGTATCGCGGCGGAGAACACTGAAGCTTTCTTT. This chain uses TRBV19 with TRBJ1-1; D is undetermined. There are 14 residues in the CDR3. Trimming pared 3 bases from V and 1 base from J, leaving 9 bases between. Germline lookup yields CDR1 LNHDA and CDR2 SQIVND (reference sequence).

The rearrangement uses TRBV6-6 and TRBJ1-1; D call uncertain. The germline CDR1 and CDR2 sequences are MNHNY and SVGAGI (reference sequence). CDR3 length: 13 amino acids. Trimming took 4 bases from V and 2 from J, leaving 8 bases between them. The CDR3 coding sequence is TGTGCCAGCAGTTCTGGAGATAACACTGAAGCTTTCTTT. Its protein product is CASSSGDNTEAFF.

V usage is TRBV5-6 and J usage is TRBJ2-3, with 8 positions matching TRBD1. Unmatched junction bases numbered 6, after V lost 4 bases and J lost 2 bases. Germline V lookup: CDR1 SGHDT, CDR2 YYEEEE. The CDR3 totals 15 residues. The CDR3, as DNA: TGTGCCAGCAGCAGGTGGACAGGGCCCACAGATACGCAGTATTTT. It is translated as CASSRWTGPTDTQYF.

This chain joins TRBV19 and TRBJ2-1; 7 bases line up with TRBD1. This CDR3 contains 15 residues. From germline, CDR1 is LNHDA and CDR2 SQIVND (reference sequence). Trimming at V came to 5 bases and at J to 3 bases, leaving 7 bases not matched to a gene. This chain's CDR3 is CASSPGTAIYNEQFF. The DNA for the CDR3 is TGTGCCAGTAGTCCCGGGACAGCCATCTACAATGAGCAGTTCTTC.

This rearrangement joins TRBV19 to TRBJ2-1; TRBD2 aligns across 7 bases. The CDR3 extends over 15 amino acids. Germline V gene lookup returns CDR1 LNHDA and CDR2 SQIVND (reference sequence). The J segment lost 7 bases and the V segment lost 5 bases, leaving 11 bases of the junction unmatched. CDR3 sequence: CASSSTAGEGNEQFF. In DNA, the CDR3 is TGTGCCAGTAGTTCTACGGCGGGAGAGGGGAATGAGCAGTTCTTC. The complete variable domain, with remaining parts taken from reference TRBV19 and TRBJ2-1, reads DGGITQSPKYLFRKEGQNVTLSCEQNLNHDAMYWYRQDPGQGLRLIYYSQIVNDFQKGDIAEGYSVSREKKESFPLTVTSAQKNPTAFYLCASSSTAGEGNEQFFGPGTRLTVL.

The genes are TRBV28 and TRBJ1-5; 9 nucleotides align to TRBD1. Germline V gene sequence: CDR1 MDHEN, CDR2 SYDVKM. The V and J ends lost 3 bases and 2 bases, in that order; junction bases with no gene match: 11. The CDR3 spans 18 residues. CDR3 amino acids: CASSLSPGTGMGNQPQHF. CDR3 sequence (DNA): TGTGCCAGCAGTTTGTCTCCCGGGACAGGGATGGGCAATCAGCCCCAGCATTTT.

CDR3 in DNA: TGTGCCAGCAGGGACGGGGGATTTAGCAATCAGCCCCAGCATTTT. It translates to CASRDGGFSNQPQHF. J is TRBJ1-5 and V is TRBV27; D is possibly TRBD1 (5 bases). The CDR3 covers 15 residues. Germline V CDR1 and CDR2: MNHEY, SMNVEV (reference sequence). Trimming removed 6 bases from V and 0 bases from J, with 12 bases in between.

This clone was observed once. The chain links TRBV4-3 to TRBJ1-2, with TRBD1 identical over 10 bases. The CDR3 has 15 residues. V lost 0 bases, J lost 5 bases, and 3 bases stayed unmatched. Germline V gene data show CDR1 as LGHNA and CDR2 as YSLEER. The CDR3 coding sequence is TGCGCCAGCAGCCAAGATGTGGGACAGGGGTATGGCTACACCTTC. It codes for CASSQDVGQGYGYTF.

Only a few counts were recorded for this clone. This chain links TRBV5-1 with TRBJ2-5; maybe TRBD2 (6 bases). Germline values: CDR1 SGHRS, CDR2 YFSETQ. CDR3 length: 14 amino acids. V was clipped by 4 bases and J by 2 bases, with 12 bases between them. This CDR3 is CASSLLAEQETQYF. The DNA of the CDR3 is TGCGCCAGCAGCCTACTAGCTGAGCAAGAGACCCAGTACTTC. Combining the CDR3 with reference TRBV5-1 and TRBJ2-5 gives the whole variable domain KAGVTQTPRYLIKTRGQQVTLSCSPISGHRSVSWYQQTPGQGLQFLFEYFSETQRNKGNFPGRFSGRQFSNSRSEMNVSTLELGDSALYLCASSLLAEQETQYFGPGTRLLVL.

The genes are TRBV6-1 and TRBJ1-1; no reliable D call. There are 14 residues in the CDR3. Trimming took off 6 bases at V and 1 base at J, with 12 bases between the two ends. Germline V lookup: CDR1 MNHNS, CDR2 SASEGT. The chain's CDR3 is CASRSKVGNTEAFF. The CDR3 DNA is TGTGCCAGCAGGTCGAAAGTCGGGAACACTGAAGCTTTCTTT.